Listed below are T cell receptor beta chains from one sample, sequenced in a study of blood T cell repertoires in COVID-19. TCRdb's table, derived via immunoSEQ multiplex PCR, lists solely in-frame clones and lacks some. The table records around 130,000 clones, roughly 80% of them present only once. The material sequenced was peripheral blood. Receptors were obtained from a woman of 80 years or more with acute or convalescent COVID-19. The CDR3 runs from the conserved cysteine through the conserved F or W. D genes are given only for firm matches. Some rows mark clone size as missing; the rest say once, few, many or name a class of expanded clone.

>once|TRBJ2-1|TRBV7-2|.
TGTGCCAGCAGCGTCCGAGGTTTGCGGGACTCCTACAATGAGCAGTTCTTC
CASSVRGLRDSYNEQFF
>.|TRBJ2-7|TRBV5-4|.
TGTGCCAGACCTCGACTAGTGGGCTACGAGCAGTACTTC
CARPRLVGYEQYF
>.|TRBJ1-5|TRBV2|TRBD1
TGTGCCAGCAGTGTACAGGGGGGTAATCAGCCCCAGCATTTT
CASSVQGGNQPQHF
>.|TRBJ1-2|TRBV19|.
TGTGCCAGTAGCGACCTTGGGCCCTTAGCTAACTATGGCTACACCTTC
CASSDLGPLANYGYTF
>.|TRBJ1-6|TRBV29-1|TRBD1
TGCAGCGTTGCTACCGGGACAGACAATTCACCCCTCCACTTT
CSVATGTDNSPLHF
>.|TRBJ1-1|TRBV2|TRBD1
TGTGCCAGCAGCGGACAGGGAAACACTGAAGCTTTCTTT
CASSGQGNTEAFF
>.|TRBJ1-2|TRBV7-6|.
TGTGCCAGCAGCCCTATGGAGGGAGGGGGCTATGGCTACACCTTC
CASSPMEGGGYGYTF
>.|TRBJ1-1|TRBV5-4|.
TGTGCCAGCAGCTTGTTTGGAGGAACTGAAGCTTTCTTT
CASSLFGGTEAFF
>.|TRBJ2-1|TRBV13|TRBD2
TGTGCCAGCAGCTTTAGACTAGCGGAGGGGAATGAGCAGTTCTTC
CASSFRLAEGNEQFF
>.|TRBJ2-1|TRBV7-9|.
TGTGCCAGCAGCTTAAACTCCTGGTGGGAGCAGTTCTTC
CASSLNSWWEQFF
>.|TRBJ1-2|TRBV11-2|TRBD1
TGTGCCAGCAGTTCCTTGGCCCGGACAGGGGGCGAGAACTATGGCTACACCTTC
CASSSLARTGGENYGYTF
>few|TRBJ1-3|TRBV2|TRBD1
TGTGCCAGCAGTGAGTCGGGACAGTTTGGAAACACCATATATTTT
CASSESGQFGNTIYF
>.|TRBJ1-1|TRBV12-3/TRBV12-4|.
TGTGCCAGCGGGGCTATCGTAGCTTTCTTT
CASGAIVAFF
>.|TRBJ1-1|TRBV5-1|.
TGCGCCAGCAGCTTGGTAGGCCAGGCGGGCACTGAAGCTTTCTTT
CASSLVGQAGTEAFF
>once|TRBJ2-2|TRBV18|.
TGTGCCAGCTCACGCCAGGCGCTCGAGAACACCGGGGAGCTGTTTTTT
CASSRQALENTGELFF
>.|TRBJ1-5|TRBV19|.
TGTGCCACCGCGGACAGAAGCAATCAGCCCCAGCATTTT
CATADRSNQPQHF
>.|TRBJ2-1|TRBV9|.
TGTGCCAGCAGCGTAGCCGGGACTCTAGGCAATGAGCAGTTCTTC
CASSVAGTLGNEQFF
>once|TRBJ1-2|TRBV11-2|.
TGTGCCAGCAGCCTACCACTGACACGGTCGGCCAAAATGAACTATGGCTACACCTTC
CASSLPLTRSAKMNYGYTF
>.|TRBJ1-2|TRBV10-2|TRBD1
TGCGCCAGCAGGGAGGGAGGGGGCGCGAACTATGGCTACACCTTC
CASREGGGANYGYTF
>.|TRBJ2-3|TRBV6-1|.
TGTGCCAGCAGTGATCCCTCAGATACGCAGTATTTT
CASSDPSDTQYF
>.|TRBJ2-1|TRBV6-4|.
TGTGCCAGCAGTCCCAGCGGAGCCTACAATGAGCAGTTCTTC
CASSPSGAYNEQFF
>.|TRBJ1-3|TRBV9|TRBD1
TGTGCCAGCACCAGGGGGACCCACTCTGGAAACACCATATATTTT
CASTRGTHSGNTIYF
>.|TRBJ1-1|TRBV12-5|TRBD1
TGTGCTAGTGGTTTGTCTGACAGGGAGAACACTGAAGCTTTCTTT
CASGLSDRENTEAFF
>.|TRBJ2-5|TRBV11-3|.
TGTGCCAGCAGCTTAACCGGGACAACAGAGACCCAGTACTTC
CASSLTGTTETQYF
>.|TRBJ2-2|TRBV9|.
TGTGCCAGCAGCCCTCGGTCGGGTTACACCGGGGAGCTGTTTTTT
CASSPRSGYTGELFF
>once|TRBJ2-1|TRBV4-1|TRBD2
TGCGCCAGCAGCCGCCTACCGTTAGCGGGGGAATACAATGAGCAGTTCTTC
CASSRLPLAGEYNEQFF
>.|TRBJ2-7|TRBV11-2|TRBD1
TGTGCCAGCAGCTCGGACAGGTCGGGCGAGCAGTACTTC
CASSSDRSGEQYF
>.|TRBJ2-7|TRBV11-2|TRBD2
TGTGCCAGCAGCTTAGAGGCGGGAGGCCCCCACGAGCAGTACTTC
CASSLEAGGPHEQYF
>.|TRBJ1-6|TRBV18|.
TGTGCCAGCTCCAGCGGCGGATATAATTCACCCCTCCACTTT
CASSSGGYNSPLHF
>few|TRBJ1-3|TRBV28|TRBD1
TGTGCCAGCAGTTCCACAGGGGGCTCTGGAAACACCATATATTTT
CASSSTGGSGNTIYF
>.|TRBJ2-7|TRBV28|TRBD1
TGTGCCAGCAGTTTTAACGCGGGACAGGGGACCTACGAGCAGTACTTC
CASSFNAGQGTYEQYF
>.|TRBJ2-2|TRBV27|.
TGTGCCAGCAGTTTATCCGGACAACCGAACACCGGGGAGCTGTTTTTT
CASSLSGQPNTGELFF
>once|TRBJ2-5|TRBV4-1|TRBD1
TGCGCCAGCAGCCAACCGGGACAGGGTCAAGAGACCCAGTACTTC
CASSQPGQGQETQYF
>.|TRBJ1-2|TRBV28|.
TGTGCCAGCAGATTGGGGGGTGGGGGTGTGGACTATGGCTACACCTTC
CASRLGGGGVDYGYTF
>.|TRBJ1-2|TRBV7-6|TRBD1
TGTGCCAGCAGCTTAGCGGAGAACAGGGGTGACTATGGCTACACCTTC
CASSLAENRGDYGYTF
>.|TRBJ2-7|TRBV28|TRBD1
TGTGCCAGCAGTTCAATGGGGGGGACAGGGTCCCAGGAGCAGTACTTC
CASSSMGGTGSQEQYF
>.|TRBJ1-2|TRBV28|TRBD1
TGTGCCAGCAGTTTGTCCGGGACAGGGTGGTCGGGCTACACCTTC
CASSLSGTGWSGYTF
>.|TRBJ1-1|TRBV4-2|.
TGTGCCAGCAGCATACGGACAAGCCAGAACACTGAAGCTTTCTTT
CASSIRTSQNTEAFF
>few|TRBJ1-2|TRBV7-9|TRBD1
TGTGCCAGCAGCTTAAGGATGAACCAGGGGGCGCCGAACTATGGCTACACCTTC
CASSLRMNQGAPNYGYTF
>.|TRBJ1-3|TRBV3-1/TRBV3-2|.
TGTGCCAGCAGCCAAGGTGTTCGGGGCTCTGGAAACACCATATATTTT
CASSQGVRGSGNTIYF
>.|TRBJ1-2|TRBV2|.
TGTGCCAGCAGTGCCGGACAGAACTATGGCTACACCTTC
CASSAGQNYGYTF
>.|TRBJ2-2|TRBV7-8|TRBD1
TGTGCCAGCAGCTTAGATCACAGGGGGCGCGTCGGGGAGCTGTTTTTT
CASSLDHRGRVGELFF
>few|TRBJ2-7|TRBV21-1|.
TGTGCCAGCAGCAAAGAGGTCAGGGGGCGACCGAGAAGGCACGAGCAGTACTTC
CASSKEVRGRPRRHEQYF
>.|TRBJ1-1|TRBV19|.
TGTGCCAGTAGTATAGTCACGTGGCAGTCTAACACTGAAGCTTTCTTT
CASSIVTWQSNTEAFF
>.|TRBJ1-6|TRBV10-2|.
TGCGCCAGCAGTGAGGTTCGGGGGGGAGATAAAGGACCCCTCCACTTT
CASSEVRGGDKGPLHF
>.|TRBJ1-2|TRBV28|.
TGTGCCAGCAGTGCCCGGGCCAGACAGAGCTATGGCTACACCTTC
CASSARARQSYGYTF
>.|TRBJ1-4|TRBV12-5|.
TGTGCTAGTGAAGGAGCAGGGGAAAAACTGTTTTTT
CASEGAGEKLFF
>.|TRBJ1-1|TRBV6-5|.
TGTGCCAGCAGTTACTCGGGGGGCACTGAAGCTTTCTTT
CASSYSGGTEAFF
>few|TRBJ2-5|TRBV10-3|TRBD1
TGTGCCATCAGTGAGCCCCGATCTGACAGGGTAGGGGAGACCCAGTACTTC
CAISEPRSDRVGETQYF
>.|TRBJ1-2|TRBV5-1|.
TGCGCCAGCAGCTTGGCGGGTCAGCTCTATGGCTACACCTTC
CASSLAGQLYGYTF
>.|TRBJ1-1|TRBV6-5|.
TGTGCCAGCACCCAAGCCCCAGGGACTTCAGCTTTCTTT
CASTQAPGTSAFF
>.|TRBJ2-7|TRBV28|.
TGTGCCAGCAGTCCACGCTCTGACAGGCCCCTGATACTAGTATTCGAGCAGTACTTC
CASSPRSDRPLILVFEQYF
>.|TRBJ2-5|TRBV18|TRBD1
TGTGCCAGCTCACGAGTGACAGGGTCCGGTCAAGAGACCCAGTACTTC
CASSRVTGSGQETQYF
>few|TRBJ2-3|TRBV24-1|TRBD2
TGTGCCACCAGTGACACTACTAGCGGTAACACAGATACGCAGTATTTT
CATSDTTSGNTDTQYF
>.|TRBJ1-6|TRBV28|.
TGTGCCAGCATTCAGCGGGAGTCTTTTAATTCACCCCTCCACTTT
CASIQRESFNSPLHF
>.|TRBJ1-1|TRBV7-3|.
TGTGCCAGCAGCTTAACTTCGCTCGGTGAAGCTTTCTTT
CASSLTSLGEAFF
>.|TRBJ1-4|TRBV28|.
TGTGCCAGCAGAGGGACAAGAGGGAGTGAAAAACTGTTTTTT
CASRGTRGSEKLFF